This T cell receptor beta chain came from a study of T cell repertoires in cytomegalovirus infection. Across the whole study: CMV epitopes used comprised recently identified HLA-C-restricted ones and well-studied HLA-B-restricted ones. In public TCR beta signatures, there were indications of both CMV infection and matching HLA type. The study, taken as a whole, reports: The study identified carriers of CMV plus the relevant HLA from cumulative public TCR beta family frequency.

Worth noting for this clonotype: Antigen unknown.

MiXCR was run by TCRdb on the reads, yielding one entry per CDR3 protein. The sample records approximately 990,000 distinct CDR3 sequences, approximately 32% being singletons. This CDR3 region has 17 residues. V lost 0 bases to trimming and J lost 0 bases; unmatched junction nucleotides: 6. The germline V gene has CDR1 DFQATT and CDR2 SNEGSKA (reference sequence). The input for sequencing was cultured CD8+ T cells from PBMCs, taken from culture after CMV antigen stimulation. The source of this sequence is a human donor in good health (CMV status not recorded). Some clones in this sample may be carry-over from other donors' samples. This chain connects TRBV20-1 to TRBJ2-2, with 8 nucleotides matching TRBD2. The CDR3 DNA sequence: TGCAGTGCTAGAGATTTTGGCGGGGGGTCGAACACCGGGGAGCTGTTTTTT. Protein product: CSARDFGGGSNTGELFF.